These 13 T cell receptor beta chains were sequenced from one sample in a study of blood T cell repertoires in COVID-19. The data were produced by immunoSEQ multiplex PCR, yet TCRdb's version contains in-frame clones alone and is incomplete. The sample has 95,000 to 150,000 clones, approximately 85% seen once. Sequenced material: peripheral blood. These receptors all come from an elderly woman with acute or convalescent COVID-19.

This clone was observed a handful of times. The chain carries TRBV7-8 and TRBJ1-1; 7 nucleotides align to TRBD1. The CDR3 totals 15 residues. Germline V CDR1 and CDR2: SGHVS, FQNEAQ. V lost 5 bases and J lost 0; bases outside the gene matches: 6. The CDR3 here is CASSKDRVMNTEAFF. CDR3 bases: TGTGCCAGCAGCAAAGACAGGGTTATGAACACTGAAGCTTTCTTT.

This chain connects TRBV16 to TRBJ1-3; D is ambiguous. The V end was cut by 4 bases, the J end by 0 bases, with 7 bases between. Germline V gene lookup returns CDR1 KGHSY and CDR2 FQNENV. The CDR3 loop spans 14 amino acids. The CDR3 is CASSPQSSGNTIYF. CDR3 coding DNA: TGTGCCAGCAGCCCACAGAGCTCTGGAAACACCATATATTTT.

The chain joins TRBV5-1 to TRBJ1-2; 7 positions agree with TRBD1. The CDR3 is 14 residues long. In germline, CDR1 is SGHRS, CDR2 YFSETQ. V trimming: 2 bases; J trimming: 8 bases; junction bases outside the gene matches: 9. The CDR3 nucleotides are TGCGCCAGCAGCTTAACAGGGGATTGGTGGGGCTACACCTTC. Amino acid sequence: CASSLTGDWWGYTF.

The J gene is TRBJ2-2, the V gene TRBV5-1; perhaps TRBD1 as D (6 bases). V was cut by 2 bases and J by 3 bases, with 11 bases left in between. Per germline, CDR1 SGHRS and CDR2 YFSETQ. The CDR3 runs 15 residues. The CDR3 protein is CASSLAGTHTGELFF. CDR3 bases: TGCGCCAGCAGCTTAGCCGGGACACACACCGGGGAGCTGTTTTTT.

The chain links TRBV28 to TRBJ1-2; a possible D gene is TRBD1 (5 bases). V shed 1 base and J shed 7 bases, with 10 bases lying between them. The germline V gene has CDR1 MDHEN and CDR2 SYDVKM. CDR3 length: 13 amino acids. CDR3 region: CASSLYGGSGYTF. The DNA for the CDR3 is TGTGCCAGCAGTTTATACGGGGGGAGTGGCTACACCTTC.

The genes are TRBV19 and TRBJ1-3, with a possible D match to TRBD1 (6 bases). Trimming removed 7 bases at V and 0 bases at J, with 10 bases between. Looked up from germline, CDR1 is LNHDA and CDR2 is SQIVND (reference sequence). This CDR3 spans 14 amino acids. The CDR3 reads CASTDRSSGNTIYF. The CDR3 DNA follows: TGTGCCAGTACCGACAGGAGCTCTGGAAACACCATATATTTT.

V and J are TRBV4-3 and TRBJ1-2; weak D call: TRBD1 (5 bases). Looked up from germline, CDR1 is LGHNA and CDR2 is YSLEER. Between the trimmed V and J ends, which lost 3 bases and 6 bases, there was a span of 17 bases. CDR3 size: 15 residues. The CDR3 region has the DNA TGCGCCAGCAGCCACGACAGCATTAGGGTGGATGGCTACACCTTC. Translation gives CASSHDSIRVDGYTF.

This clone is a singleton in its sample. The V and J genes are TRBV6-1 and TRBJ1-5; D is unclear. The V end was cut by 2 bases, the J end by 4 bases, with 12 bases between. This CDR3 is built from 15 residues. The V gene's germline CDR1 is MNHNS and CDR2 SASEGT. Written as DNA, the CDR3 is TGTGCCAGCAGTGAAATGAGTACGGGAAATCAGCCCCAGCATTTT. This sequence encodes CASSEMSTGNQPQHF.

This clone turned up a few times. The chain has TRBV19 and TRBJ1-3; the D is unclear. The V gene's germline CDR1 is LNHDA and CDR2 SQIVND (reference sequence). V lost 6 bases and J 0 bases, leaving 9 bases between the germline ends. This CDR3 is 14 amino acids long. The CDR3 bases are TGTGCCAGTAGACTTGGGAGCTCTGGAAACACCATATATTTT. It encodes CASRLGSSGNTIYF.

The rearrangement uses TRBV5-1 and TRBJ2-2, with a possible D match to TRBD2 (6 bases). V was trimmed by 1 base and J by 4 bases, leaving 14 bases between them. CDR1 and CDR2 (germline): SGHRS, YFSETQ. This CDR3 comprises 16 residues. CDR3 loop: CASSLSAGGGTGELFF. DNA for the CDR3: TGCGCCAGCAGCTTGTCCGCCGGGGGTGGCACCGGGGAGCTGTTTTTT.

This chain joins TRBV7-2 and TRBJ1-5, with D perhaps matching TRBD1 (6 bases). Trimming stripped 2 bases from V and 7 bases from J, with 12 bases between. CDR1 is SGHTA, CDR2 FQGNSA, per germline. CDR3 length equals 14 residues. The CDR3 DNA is TGTGCCAGCAGCTTATTGAATACAGGGCAGCCCCAGCATTTT. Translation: CASSLLNTGQPQHF.

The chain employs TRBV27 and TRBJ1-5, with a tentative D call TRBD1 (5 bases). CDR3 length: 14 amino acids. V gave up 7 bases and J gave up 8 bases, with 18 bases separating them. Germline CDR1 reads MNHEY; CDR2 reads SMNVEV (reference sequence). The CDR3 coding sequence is TGTGCCAGCAAGGAAAATGGGGGGTTCGAGCCCCAGCATTTT. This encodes CASKENGGFEPQHF.

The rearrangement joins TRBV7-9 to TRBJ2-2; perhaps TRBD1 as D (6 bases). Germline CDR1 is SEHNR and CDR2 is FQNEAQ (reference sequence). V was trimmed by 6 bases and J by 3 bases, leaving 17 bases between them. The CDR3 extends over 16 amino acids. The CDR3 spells CASRNRWGPDTGELFF. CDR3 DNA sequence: TGTGCCAGCAGAAATCGTTGGGGGCCGGACACCGGGGAGCTGTTTTTT.